Listed here are 6 T cell receptor beta chains from one sample, sequenced in a study of T cells after yellow fever vaccination. TCRdb re-analysed the 5' RACE reads in MiXCR, keeping a single row per CDR3 protein. The data contain roughly 170,000 distinct CDR3 sequences, approximately 6.2% of them singletons. The starting material was CD4+ T cells sorted from PBMCs, obtained on the day of the first yellow fever vaccination. The receptors derive from a man between 18 and 29 years old who received the YFV17D yellow fever vaccine.

This clonotype was seen at least ten times. The rearrangement links TRBV19 to TRBJ1-5; 8 bases match TRBD1. Germline loops: CDR1 LNHDA, CDR2 SQIVND (reference sequence). V dropped 5 bases and J dropped 7; count of bases not matched to a gene: 7. The CDR3 is made up of 14 amino acids. This chain's CDR3 is CASSDRGRLQPQHF. The CDR3 DNA reads TGTGCCAGTAGTGACAGGGGTAGGTTGCAGCCCCAGCATTTT.

In its sample, this clonotype was seen many times. This chain uses TRBV29-1 with TRBJ1-4, with D possibly being TRBD1 (5 bases). The CDR3 is 13 residues long. CDR1 is SQVTM, CDR2 ANQGSEA, per germline. Trimming left V 5 bases short and J 4 bases short, with 11 bases between. CDR3 in amino acids: CSVRAGLNEKLFF. DNA for the CDR3: TGCAGCGTTAGGGCGGGACTTAATGAAAAACTGTTTTTT.

This clonotype was detected ten times or more. The rearrangement joins TRBV2 to TRBJ2-3; D not resolved. Between the trimmed V and J ends, which lost 5 bases and 2 bases, there was a span of 8 bases. From germline, CDR1 is SNHLY and CDR2 FYNNEI. CDR3 length: 13 amino acids. CDR3 sequence: CASSRGFTDTQYF. The CDR3 nucleotides read TGTGCCAGCAGTCGAGGATTCACAGATACGCAGTATTTT. The variable domain in full, with the rest retrieved from reference TRBV2 and TRBJ2-3, is EPEVTQTPSHQVTQMGQEVILRCVPISNHLYFYWYRQILGQKVEFLVSFYNNEISEKSEIFDDQFSVERPDGSNFTLKIRSTKLEDSAMYFCASSRGFTDTQYFGPGTRLTVL.

The sample holds many counts of this clonotype. The chain uses TRBV20-1 and TRBJ2-3; the D gene is possibly TRBD2 (5 bases). CDR3 size: 13 residues. The V gene lost 6 bases and the J gene lost 9 bases, with 19 bases spanning the gap. Germline loops: CDR1 DFQATT, CDR2 SNEGSKA (reference sequence). CDR3 protein: CSAERGSGKTQYF. In DNA, the CDR3 is TGCAGTGCAGAAAGAGGATCCGGGAAGACGCAGTATTTT.

This clonotype has at least ten counts. The chain carries TRBV5-1 and TRBJ2-3; D possibly corresponds to TRBD1 (5 bases). This CDR3 contains 12 residues. V was shortened by 0 bases and J by 11 bases, with 10 bases between the two germline ends. CDR1 is SGHRS, CDR2 YFSETQ, per germline. The CDR3 is CASSLEAREQYF. The CDR3 coding sequence is TGCGCCAGCAGCTTGGAGGCCAGGGAGCAGTATTTT.

This clonotype was seen a few times. The chain joins TRBV7-9 to TRBJ1-6; D might be TRBD1 (5 bases). V lost 6 bases, J lost 9 bases, and 15 bases lay in between. Germline CDR1 reads SEHNR; CDR2 reads FQNEAQ (reference sequence). This CDR3 is 14 amino acids long. This CDR3 reads CASSAERGGSPLHF. The CDR3, as DNA: TGTGCCAGCAGTGCGGAGAGGGGAGGTTCACCCCTCCACTTT.